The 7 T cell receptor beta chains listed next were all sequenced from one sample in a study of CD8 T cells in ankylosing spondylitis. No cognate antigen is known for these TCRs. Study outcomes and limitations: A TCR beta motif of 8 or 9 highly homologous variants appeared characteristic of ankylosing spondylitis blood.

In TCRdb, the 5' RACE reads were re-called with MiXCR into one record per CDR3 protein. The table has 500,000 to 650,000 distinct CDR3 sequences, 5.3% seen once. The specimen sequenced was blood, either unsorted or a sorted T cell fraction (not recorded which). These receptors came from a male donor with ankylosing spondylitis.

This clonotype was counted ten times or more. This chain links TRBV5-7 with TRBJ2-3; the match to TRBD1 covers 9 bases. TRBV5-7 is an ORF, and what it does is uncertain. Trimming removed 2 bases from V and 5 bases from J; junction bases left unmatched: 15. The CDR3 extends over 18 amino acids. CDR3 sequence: CASSFVWDRETGEDTQYF. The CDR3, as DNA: TGTGCCAGCAGCTTCGTCTGGGACAGGGAAACCGGGGAAGATACGCAGTATTTT.

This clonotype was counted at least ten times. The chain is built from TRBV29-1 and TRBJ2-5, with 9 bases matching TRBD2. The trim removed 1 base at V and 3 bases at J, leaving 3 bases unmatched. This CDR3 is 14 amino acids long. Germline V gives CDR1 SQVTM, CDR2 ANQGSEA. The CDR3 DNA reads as TGCAGCGTTGAAGGGACTAGCGAGGAAGAGACCCAGTACTTC. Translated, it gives CSVEGTSEEETQYF. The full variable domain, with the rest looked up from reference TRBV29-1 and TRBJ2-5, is SAVISQKPSRDICQRGTSLTIQCQVDSQVTMMFWYRQQPGQSLTLIATANQGSEATYESGFVIDKFPISRPNLTFSTLTVSNMSPEDSSIYLCSVEGTSEEETQYFGPGTRLLVL.

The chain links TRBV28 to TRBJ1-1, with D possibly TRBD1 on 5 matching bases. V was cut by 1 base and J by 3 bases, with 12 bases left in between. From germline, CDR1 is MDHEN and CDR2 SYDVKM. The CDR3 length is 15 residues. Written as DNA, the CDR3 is TGTGCCAGCAGTTTATTCCGGGGCGGGTACACTGAAGCTTTCTTT. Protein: CASSLFRGGYTEAFF.

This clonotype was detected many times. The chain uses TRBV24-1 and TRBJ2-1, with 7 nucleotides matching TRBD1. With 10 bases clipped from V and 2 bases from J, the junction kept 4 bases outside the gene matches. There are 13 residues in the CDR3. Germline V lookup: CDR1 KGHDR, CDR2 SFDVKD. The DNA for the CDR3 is TGTGCCACGACAGGGTGGCCCTACAATGAGCAGTTCTTC. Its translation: CATTGWPYNEQFF.

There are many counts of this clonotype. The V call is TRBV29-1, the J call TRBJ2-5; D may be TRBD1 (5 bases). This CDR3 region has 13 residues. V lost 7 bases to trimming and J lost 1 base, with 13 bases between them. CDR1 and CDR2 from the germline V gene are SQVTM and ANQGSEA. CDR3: CSDAGQFQETQYF. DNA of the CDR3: TGCAGCGACGCCGGACAATTCCAAGAGACCCAGTACTTC.

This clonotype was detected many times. The CDR3 DNA reads TGTGCCAGCAGTTTCTTCAGGGGGGATGAGCAGTTCTTC. As protein: CASSFFRGDEQFF. The V call is TRBV12-3 or TRBV12-4, the J call TRBJ2-1; tentatively, D is TRBD1 (7 bases). V shed 3 bases and J shed 8 bases, with 11 bases lying between them. The CDR3 runs to 13 residues.

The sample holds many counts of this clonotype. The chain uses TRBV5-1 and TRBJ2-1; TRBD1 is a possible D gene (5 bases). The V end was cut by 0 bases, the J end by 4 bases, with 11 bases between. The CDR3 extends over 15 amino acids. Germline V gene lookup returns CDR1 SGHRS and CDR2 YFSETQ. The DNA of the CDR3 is TGCGCCAGCAGCTTGGCCCCCACAGGATACAATGAGCAGTTCTTC. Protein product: CASSLAPTGYNEQFF. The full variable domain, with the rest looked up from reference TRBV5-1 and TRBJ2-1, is KAGVTQTPRYLIKTRGQQVTLSCSPISGHRSVSWYQQTPGQGLQFLFEYFSETQRNKGNFPGRFSGRQFSNSRSEMNVSTLELGDSALYLCASSLAPTGYNEQFFGPGTRLTVL.